The 29 T cell receptor beta chains below were found in one sample sequenced in a study of cytomegalovirus exposure and HLA in healthy donors. TCRdb's copy holds only in-frame clones and misses some; the assay was immunoSEQ multiplex PCR. The table has 150,000 or so clones, roughly 90% seen once. Sample: PBMCs. These receptors originate from a man younger than 30 in good health and CMV-seropositive.

The CDR3 region has the DNA TGTGCCAGCAGCGCCACCGACAGTTTTCGTCATGAAAAACTGTTTTTT. This encodes CASSATDSFRHEKLFF. The rearrangement uses TRBV7-6 and TRBJ1-4; a weak D match, TRBD1 (5 bases). Trimming removed 5 bases from V and 6 bases from J, with 19 bases in between. Germline CDR1 is SGHVS and CDR2 is FNYEAQ. This CDR3 is built from 16 residues. Based on the CDR3 plus reference TRBV7-6 and TRBJ1-4, the full variable domain is GAGVSQSPRYKVTKRGQDVALRCDPISGHVSLYWYRQALGQGPEFLTYFNYEAQQDKSGLPNDRFSAERPEGSISTLTIQRTEQRDSAMYRCASSATDSFRHEKLFFGSGTQLSVL.

The genes are TRBV7-2 and TRBJ2-7, with D possibly called TRBD1 or TRBD2 (6 bases each). The CDR3 covers 15 residues. Looked up from germline, CDR1 is SGHTA and CDR2 is FQGNSA. V gave up 5 bases and J gave up 3 bases, with 17 bases separating them. DNA of the CDR3: TGTGCCAGCAGCCTAGGGACTGAAGGGGGCTACGAGCAGTACTTC. This gives the protein CASSLGTEGGYEQYF.

V is TRBV5-4 and J is TRBJ2-5; maybe TRBD2 (5 bases). Germline loops: CDR1 SGHNT, CDR2 YYREEE (reference sequence). Deletions cut 5 bases from V and 5 bases from J, with 10 bases between. CDR3 length: 12 amino acids. The CDR3 coding sequence is TGTGCCAGCAGGGGTGCGGGTGAGACCCAGTACTTC. This encodes CASRGAGETQYF.

V gene TRBV27 combines with J gene TRBJ1-2; D might be TRBD1 (6 bases). CDR1 and CDR2 from the germline V gene are MNHEY and SMNVEV (reference sequence). With 5 bases removed from V and 8 bases from J, the gap between germline ends came to 12 bases. CDR3 length equals 12 residues. The CDR3 nucleotides read TGTGCCAGCAGTAACAGGGTTGAGGGCTACACCTTC. As protein: CASSNRVEGYTF.

The chain carries TRBV29-1 and TRBJ1-5; 10 bases match TRBD1. CDR3 length: 14 residues. The germline gives CDR1 SQVTM, CDR2 ANQGSEA. V gave up 6 bases and J gave up 7 bases; unmatched junction bases: 9. The CDR3 bases are TGCAGCGTCACTCCCGGGACAGGGGTCCAGCCCCAGCATTTT. Protein: CSVTPGTGVQPQHF.

The CDR3 loop is CASSRAGQVAPHEQYF. DNA for the CDR3: TGTGCCAGCAGTCGAGCTGGACAGGTAGCCCCCCACGAGCAGTACTTC. The rearrangement joins TRBV5-6 to TRBJ2-7, with 7 bases aligning to TRBD1. Germline V lookup: CDR1 SGHDT, CDR2 YYEEEE. V trimming: 5 bases; J trimming: 5 bases; junction bases outside the gene matches: 16. The CDR3 consists of 16 residues.

Only one count was recorded for this clone. The genes are TRBV6-1 and TRBJ2-5, with TRBD2 identical over 7 bases. J lost 0 bases, V lost 4 bases, and 14 bases had no gene match. This CDR3 contains 18 residues. Per germline, CDR1 MNHNS and CDR2 SASEGT. Written as DNA, the CDR3 is TGTGCCAGCAGTGCCCCCGTCCGAGCGCGGGGGTACCAAGAGACCCAGTACTTC. Translating gives CASSAPVRARGYQETQYF.

In the case of this clone: This CDR3 is also generated by other DNA sequences in the sample. The chain's CDR3 is CASSPGPYEQYF. The CDR3 nucleotides read TGTGCCAGCAGTCCTGGGCCATACGAGCAGTACTTC. V is TRBV6-5 and J is TRBJ2-7, with unresolved D. This CDR3 has 12 residues. Germline V lookup: CDR1 MNHEY, CDR2 SVGAGI. The V end was cut by 5 bases, the J end by 4 bases, with 9 bases between.

V is TRBV30 and J is TRBJ1-2; 8 bases align to TRBD1. From germline, CDR1 is GTSNPN and CDR2 SVGIG (reference sequence). The trim removed 2 bases at V and 8 bases at J, leaving 4 bases unmatched. The CDR3 is made up of 12 amino acids. The CDR3 here is CAWSQGAQGYTF. CDR3 nucleotide sequence: TGTGCCTGGAGTCAGGGGGCGCAGGGCTACACCTTC.

This rearrangement joins TRBV7-9 to TRBJ2-7, with TRBD2 as a possible D gene (6 bases). This CDR3 spans 15 amino acids. With 1 base removed from V and 0 bases from J, the gap between germline ends came to 10 bases. The germline V gene encodes CDR1 SEHNR and CDR2 FQNEAQ (reference sequence). CDR3 nucleotide sequence: TGTGCCAGCAGCTTAGTCTTGGACTACTCCTACGAGCAGTACTTC. Residues: CASSLVLDYSYEQYF.

V and J are TRBV27 and TRBJ1-2, with a tentative D call TRBD1 (5 bases). The CDR3 has 14 amino acids. V lost 0 bases and J lost 4, with 9 bases in between. Germline V gene data show CDR1 as MNHEY and CDR2 as SMNVEV (reference sequence). The CDR3 region is CASSLSRRAYGYTF. For the CDR3, the DNA is TGTGCCAGCAGTTTATCCCGCAGGGCCTATGGCTACACCTTC.

V usage is TRBV5-8 and J usage is TRBJ2-1; 9 positions agree with TRBD2. The V gene end was trimmed by 4 bases and the J gene end by 10 bases; junction bases not matched to a gene: 9. CDR3 length equals 14 residues. Germline assignment: CDR1 SGHTS and CDR2 YDEGEE. The DNA of the CDR3 is TGTGCCAGCAGCAAAATAGCGGGAGTAGGCGAGCAGTTCTTC. Its protein is CASSKIAGVGEQFF.

The chain combines TRBV6-1 with TRBJ1-4, with 8 nucleotides matching TRBD1. The CDR3 runs 16 residues. Germline V gene lookup returns CDR1 MNHNS and CDR2 SASEGT. V shed 0 bases, J shed 10 bases, and the junction held 10 bases outside the gene matches. CDR3 DNA: TGTGCCAGCAGTGAAGCATCCGGGACAGGATGGGGAAAACTGTTTTTT. Translation: CASSEASGTGWGKLFF.

The chain is built from TRBV5-1 and TRBJ1-1; 7 bases line up with TRBD1. CDR1 is SGHRS and CDR2 is YFSETQ in the germline V gene. The length of the CDR3 is 15 residues. Losses at the gene ends were 2 bases for V and 4 bases for J; bases not matched to a gene: 8. CDR3 protein: CASSFSTGIGTEAFF. CDR3 in DNA: TGCGCCAGCAGCTTCTCGACAGGGATCGGCACTGAAGCTTTCTTT.

The J gene is TRBJ1-6, the V gene TRBV10-3; TRBD1 aligns across 11 bases. V was pared by 0 bases and J by 5 bases, with 6 bases of the junction left unmatched. The CDR3 is 18 residues long. The germline V gene encodes CDR1 ENHRY and CDR2 SYGVKD. CDR3 amino acids: CAISESGQGALNNSPLHF. The CDR3 DNA reads as TGTGCCATCAGTGAGTCAGGACAGGGGGCCTTAAATAATTCACCCCTCCACTTT.

This rearrangement joins TRBV5-1 to TRBJ1-6, with 7 bases identical to TRBD1. Per the germline V gene, CDR1 is SGHRS and CDR2 is YFSETQ. The V gene end was trimmed by 5 bases and the J gene end by 7 bases; junction bases not matched to a gene: 6. This CDR3 region has 14 residues. The CDR3 spells CASSSQGDNSPLHF. For the CDR3, the DNA is TGCGCCAGCAGTTCGCAGGGGGACAATTCACCCCTCCACTTT.

This clone was detected once. The genes are TRBV15 and TRBJ2-5, with a possible D match to TRBD1 (6 bases). The CDR3 has 14 amino acids. V was pared by 5 bases and J by 5 bases, with 15 bases between. Germline values: CDR1 LNHNV, CDR2 YYDKDF (reference sequence). CDR3 protein: CATSGNDRFETQYF. In nucleotides, the CDR3 is TGTGCCACCAGCGGCAATGACAGGTTTGAGACCCAGTACTTC.

The rearrangement links TRBV19 to TRBJ2-1, with TRBD2 matching over 10 bases. This CDR3 has 17 residues. Germline V gene lookup returns CDR1 LNHDA and CDR2 SQIVND (reference sequence). Trimming took 2 bases from V and 6 from J; bases not matched to a gene: 10. The CDR3 spells CASSIQFGLAASNEQFF. CDR3 in DNA: TGTGCCAGTAGTATACAATTTGGACTAGCGGCGAGCAATGAGCAGTTCTTC.

This clone was detected only once. The V and J genes are TRBV18 and TRBJ1-1, with 7 bases that match TRBD1. This CDR3 has 15 residues. The V gene's germline CDR1 is KGHSH and CDR2 LQKENI. The J segment lost 0 bases and the V segment lost 3 bases, leaving 4 bases of the junction unmatched. Here the CDR3 reads CASSPGQNMNTEAFF. CDR3 bases: TGTGCCAGCTCACCGGGACAGAACATGAACACTGAAGCTTTCTTT.

The chain employs TRBV30 and TRBJ2-2; D remains ambiguous. Trimming pared 4 bases from V and 8 bases from J, leaving 8 bases between. The CDR3 has 11 amino acids. Per the germline V gene, CDR1 is GTSNPN and CDR2 is SVGIG (reference sequence). The DNA for the CDR3 is TGTGCCTGGACCGCGTTGGGGGAGCTGTTTTTT. It is translated as CAWTALGELFF.

This clone has a handful of counts. This chain connects TRBV7-4 to TRBJ2-1; TRBD1 aligns across 9 bases. Germline loops: CDR1 SGHVT, CDR2 SQSDAQ. This CDR3 is built from 15 residues. Unmatched junction bases numbered 6, after V lost 6 bases and J lost 3 bases. CDR3 sequence reads: CASSSGTGYYNEQFF. The DNA for the CDR3 is TGTGCCAGCAGTTCCGGGACAGGGTACTACAATGAGCAGTTCTTC.

The V gene is TRBV5-6, the J gene TRBJ2-7, with D maybe TRBD2 (5 bases). Germline-derived CDR1 and CDR2 are SGHDT and YYEEEE. The CDR3 is 14 amino acids. The V gene lost 0 bases and the J gene lost 1 base, with 8 bases spanning the gap. CDR3 sequence (DNA): TGTGCCAGCAGCTTGGTCGGGGAATCCTACGAGCAGTACTTC. It is translated as CASSLVGESYEQYF.

This chain uses TRBV29-1 with TRBJ1-2, with D tentatively TRBD1 (5 bases). The ends were cut back, 0 bases at V and 4 bases at J, with 15 bases in the middle. CDR3 length equals 15 residues. Germline CDR1 SQVTM, CDR2 ANQGSEA. CDR3 protein: CSVEEGGGSLYGYTF. For the CDR3, the DNA is TGCAGCGTTGAAGAGGGGGGTGGGTCCCTCTATGGCTACACCTTC.

The rearrangement uses TRBV19 and TRBJ2-1; 14 bases match TRBD2. Germline lookup yields CDR1 LNHDA and CDR2 SQIVND (reference sequence). CDR3 length: 16 amino acids. J was trimmed by 14 bases and V by 5 bases; bases with no gene match: 14. CDR3 nucleotides: TGTGCCAGTAGTGACGACGGGACTAGCGGGAGAAAGGCGAAGTTCTTC. It translates to CASSDDGTSGRKAKFF.

The rearrangement links TRBV27 to TRBJ1-3; 10 bases match TRBD1. The CDR3 extends over 15 amino acids. The V gene end was trimmed by 2 bases and the J gene end by 2 bases; junction bases not matched to a gene: 0. Germline V gives CDR1 MNHEY, CDR2 SMNVEV (reference sequence). The CDR3 DNA sequence: TGTGCCAGCAGTTTAGGGACAGGGGCTGGAAACACCATATATTTT. Its translation is CASSLGTGAGNTIYF.

The genes are TRBV2 and TRBJ2-3; 10 bases align to TRBD2. Germline lookup yields CDR1 SNHLY and CDR2 FYNNEI. There are 17 residues in the CDR3. Trimming at V came to 7 bases and at J to 10 bases, leaving 20 bases not matched to a gene. The CDR3 nucleotides read TGTGCCAGCAAAGGCCCTCCGGGACTAGCGATTTCCCCAGCGCAGTATTTT. This translates into CASKGPPGLAISPAQYF.

The chain links TRBV25-1 to TRBJ2-1; TRBD2 agrees at 15 bases. With V trimmed by 4 bases and J by 4 bases, 2 bases remained unmatched. The CDR3 spans 16 residues. CDR1 is MGHDK and CDR2 is SYGVNS in the germline V gene. Here the CDR3 reads CASSGGLAGGYNEQFF. In DNA form, the CDR3 reads TGTGCCAGCAGTGGCGGACTAGCGGGAGGGTACAATGAGCAGTTCTTC.

This clone was found once. This rearrangement joins TRBV6-6 to TRBJ2-5; D possibly corresponds to TRBD2 (5 bases). Looked up from germline, CDR1 is MNHNY and CDR2 is SVGAGI (reference sequence). With 6 bases removed from V and 4 bases from J, the gap between germline ends came to 21 bases. The length of the CDR3 is 16 residues. CDR3: CASRITSSRGAETQYF. The CDR3 DNA sequence: TGTGCCAGCAGGATTACATCTAGCCGAGGAGCAGAGACCCAGTACTTC.

V gene TRBV2 combines with J gene TRBJ1-1, with TRBD1 matching 9 bases. The junction had 8 bases not matched to a gene; V was cut back by 8 bases and J by 1 base. This CDR3 is built from 15 residues. The germline gives CDR1 SNHLY, CDR2 FYNNEI. Here the CDR3 DNA reads TGTGCCAGCTCGGGACAGGGCCACGCGAACACTGAAGCTTTCTTT. Amino acid sequence: CASSGQGHANTEAFF.